The 7 T cell receptor beta chains presented below share a single source sample, sequenced in a study of cytomegalovirus exposure and HLA in healthy donors (dated by TCRdb to the late 2010s). The library came from the immunoSEQ multiplex PCR assay. For the multiplex PCR, a mixture combining 60 forward primers for TCR Vbeta segments and 13 reverse primers for TCR Jbeta segments was used. Held by TCRdb, this immuneACCESS table contains in-frame sequences only and omits some clones. Under half of the omission traces to an unresolved V gene where checked; the cause of the rest is unknown. Recorded for this sample are approximately 170,000 clones; around 78% of them occurred a single time. 7% of the sample goes to the ten largest clones. The sample comprised PBMCs. The source of these receptors is a middle-aged woman in good health and CMV-seropositive.

The chain recombines TRBV4-2 with TRBJ1-1; D is unclear. Germline CDR1 and CDR2: LGHNA and YNFKEQ. V lost 5 bases and J 5 bases, leaving 12 bases between the germline ends. CDR3 size: 13 residues. The CDR3 reads CASSSASGTEAFF. The CDR3 nucleotides read TGTGCCAGCAGCTCAGCTTCCGGGACTGAAGCTTTCTTT.

The chain recombines TRBV7-2 with TRBJ1-1, with TRBD1 matching over 7 bases. Germline CDR1 reads SGHTA; CDR2 reads FQGNSA. This CDR3 region has 13 residues. Trimming at V came to 5 bases and at J to 4 bases, leaving 4 bases not matched to a gene. The CDR3 region is CASSTGVVTEAFF. The CDR3 DNA is TGTGCCAGCAGCACAGGGGTGGTCACTGAAGCTTTCTTT.

The chain joins TRBV6-5 to TRBJ1-1; TRBD1 might be the D (6 bases). The V end was cut by 2 bases, the J end by 11 bases, with 15 bases between. CDR3 size: 13 residues. Germline V gene data show CDR1 as MNHEY and CDR2 as SVGAGI. CDR3 sequence (DNA): TGTGCCAGCAGTTACGGTTGGGGGCAAGGGGCTTTCTTT. This codes for CASSYGWGQGAFF.

The chain has TRBV19 and TRBJ1-4, with D possibly matching TRBD1 (6 bases). The V gene's germline CDR1 is LNHDA and CDR2 SQIVND (reference sequence). The CDR3 runs to 12 residues. CDR3 sequence: CAATGSNEKLFF. The CDR3 DNA follows: TGTGCAGCGACAGGCAGTAATGAAAAACTGTTTTTT. Based on the CDR3 plus reference TRBV19 and TRBJ1-4, the full variable domain is DGGITQSPKYLFRKEGQNVTLSCEQNLNHDAMYWYRQDPGQGLRLIYYSQIVNDFQKGDIAEGYSVSREKKESFPLTVTSAQKNPTAFYLCAATGSNEKLFFGSGTQLSVL.

This rearrangement joins TRBV28 to TRBJ1-1, with TRBD1 identical over 8 bases. The V gene's germline CDR1 is MDHEN and CDR2 SYDVKM. V was pared by 4 bases and J by 0 bases, with 13 bases of the junction left unmatched. There are 18 residues in the CDR3. DNA for the CDR3: TGTGCCAGCAGTTCCCCTACAGGGGGAATCCGACTGAACACTGAAGCTTTCTTT. Encoded protein: CASSSPTGGIRLNTEAFF. The whole variable domain, filled in from reference TRBV28 and TRBJ1-1, reads DVKVTQSSRYLVKRTGEKVFLECVQDMDHENMFWYRQDPGLGLRLIYFSYDVKMKEKGDIPEGYSVSREKKERFSLILESASTNQTSMYLCASSSPTGGIRLNTEAFFGQGTRLTVV.

This clone turned up a few times. The chain has TRBV5-6 and TRBJ2-7, with D possibly matching TRBD2 (6 bases). CDR3 length: 14 amino acids. Germline V CDR1 and CDR2: SGHDT, YYEEEE. The V gene lost 2 bases and the J gene lost 2 bases, with 11 bases spanning the gap. The CDR3 is CASSFAGGAYEQYF. The CDR3 DNA reads TGTGCCAGCAGCTTCGCCGGGGGAGCCTACGAGCAGTACTTC.

J is TRBJ2-7 and V is TRBV2, with TRBD1 matching over 10 bases. Trimming at V came to 5 bases and at J to 5 bases, leaving 3 bases not matched to a gene. The CDR3 is 13 residues long. Germline V gene lookup returns CDR1 SNHLY and CDR2 FYNNEI. The CDR3, as DNA: TGTGCCAGCAGTCGGGACAGGGGCAACGAGCAGTACTTC. The encoded protein is CASSRDRGNEQYF.